Each of the 15 T cell receptor beta chains below was sequenced from the same sample in a study of OX40 agonist ivuxolimab in advanced cancers. The table came from immunoSEQ multiplex PCR; TCRdb's copy has only in-frame clones and leaves some out. The sample consists of more than 55,000 clones, roughly nine tenths of them appearing once. Sequences were derived from CD4+ or CD8+ T cells sorted from blood, sampled in a trial of the OX40 agonist ivuxolimab. Receptors were obtained from an adult with an advanced solid tumor such as melanoma, head and neck, liver or kidney cancer.

This chain uses TRBV19 with TRBJ2-4; D is possibly TRBD1 or TRBD2 (5 bases each). The CDR3 sequence is 17 residues long. V lost 2 bases and J lost 1, with 15 bases in between. CDR1 is LNHDA and CDR2 is SQIVND in the germline V gene (reference sequence). The CDR3 is CASSISPRGTAKNIQYF. In nucleotides, the CDR3 is TGTGCCAGTAGTATAAGCCCGAGGGGAACGGCCAAAAACATTCAGTACTTC.

The genes are TRBV4-2 and TRBJ2-5, with D possibly being TRBD2 (7 bases). CDR1 and CDR2 from the germline V gene are LGHNA and YNFKEQ. The CDR3 has 18 residues. Trimming removed 1 base from V and 2 bases from J, with 20 bases in between. The CDR3 nucleotides read TGTGCCAGCAGCCAAGGGTCGGGTGGGGGGGCCTTACAAGAGACCCAGTACTTC. Translating it yields CASSQGSGGGALQETQYF.

The CDR3 DNA reads as TGTGCCAGCAGCTTGGTGCAAGGGGCGCGAAATTCACCCCTCCACTTT. This codes for CASSLVQGARNSPLHF. The chain joins TRBV5-6 to TRBJ1-6, with D possibly TRBD1 on 5 matching bases. This CDR3 has 16 amino acids. Germline values: CDR1 SGHDT, CDR2 YYEEEE. Trimming left V 0 bases short and J 7 bases short, with 14 bases between.

V gene TRBV5-1 combines with J gene TRBJ1-2; D remains unclear. V lost 0 bases to trimming and J lost 0 bases, with 9 bases between them. This CDR3 has 15 amino acids. Germline assignment: CDR1 SGHRS and CDR2 YFSETQ. CDR3 amino acids: CASSLGQIANYGYTF. The CDR3 DNA reads TGCGCCAGCAGCTTGGGGCAGATAGCTAACTATGGCTACACCTTC.

The chain links TRBV7-2 to TRBJ1-2; TRBD1 aligns across 7 bases. V lost 4 bases and J lost 7; bases outside the gene matches: 9. This CDR3 spans 14 amino acids. Germline CDR1 SGHTA, CDR2 FQGNSA. The CDR3 DNA reads TGTGCCAGCAGCTATCCCGGGACAGAGTCTGGCTACACCTTC. It is translated as CASSYPGTESGYTF.

This rearrangement joins TRBV18 to TRBJ2-2, with D possibly TRBD2 on 6 matching bases. Germline CDR1 KGHSH, CDR2 LQKENI. Between the trimmed V and J ends, which lost 3 bases and 1 base, there was a span of 12 bases. CDR3 length equals 16 residues. The CDR3 spells CASSPRLGGNTGELFF. The CDR3 coding sequence is TGTGCCAGCTCACCTAGACTAGGAGGGAACACCGGGGAGCTGTTTTTT.

The V call is TRBV18, the J call TRBJ1-2; 8 bases align to TRBD1. There are 13 residues in the CDR3. Germline CDR1 reads KGHSH; CDR2 reads LQKENI. The ends lost 0 bases at V and 8 bases at J; junction bases unmatched: 2. The CDR3 DNA reads as TGTGCCAGCTCACCACCGACAGGGGCCGGCTACACCTTC. It encodes CASSPPTGAGYTF.

CDR3 in DNA: TGTGCCAGCAGTGAAGAGCTAGCGGGGGGAGGAACCCAGTACTTC. Its protein product is CASSEELAGGGTQYF. This chain uses TRBV2 with TRBJ2-5; 11 bases are shared with TRBD2. The CDR3 is 15 amino acids. The germline V gene encodes CDR1 SNHLY and CDR2 FYNNEI. Trimming at V came to 1 base and at J to 8 bases, leaving 6 bases not matched to a gene.

V usage is TRBV7-9 and J usage is TRBJ2-3, with 10 bases fitting TRBD2. This CDR3 is 15 amino acids long. Germline V lookup: CDR1 SEHNR, CDR2 FQNEAQ (reference sequence). After removal of 5 bases from V and 1 base from J, the junction contained 3 bases not matched to a gene. Here the CDR3 reads CASSQGTSGTDTQYF. The CDR3, as DNA: TGTGCCAGCAGCCAGGGGACTAGCGGCACAGATACGCAGTATTTT.

V and J are TRBV5-1 and TRBJ2-5; D might be TRBD2 (6 bases). The CDR3 is 19 residues long. Deletions cut 4 bases from V and 1 base from J, with 26 bases between. Germline V gene lookup returns CDR1 SGHRS and CDR2 YFSETQ. The DNA for the CDR3 is TGCGCCAGCAGCCTCTATCCACACAAATACCCGGGGGTCCAAGAGACCCAGTACTTC. It translates to CASSLYPHKYPGVQETQYF. Full variable domain (outside the CDR3, taken from reference TRBV5-1 and TRBJ2-5): KAGVTQTPRYLIKTRGQQVTLSCSPISGHRSVSWYQQTPGQGLQFLFEYFSETQRNKGNFPGRFSGRQFSNSRSEMNVSTLELGDSALYLCASSLYPHKYPGVQETQYFGPGTRLLVL.

The V call is TRBV29-1, the J call TRBJ2-7; 9 positions match TRBD2. Germline values: CDR1 SQVTM, CDR2 ANQGSEA. The CDR3 loop spans 13 amino acids. Trimming at V came to 6 bases and at J to 2 bases, leaving 5 bases not matched to a gene. The CDR3 reads CSVSGTSPYEQYF. The CDR3 DNA follows: TGCAGCGTGTCCGGGACTAGCCCCTACGAGCAGTACTTC.

This chain links TRBV29-1 with TRBJ1-2; 7 positions agree with TRBD1. V gave up 7 bases and J gave up 5 bases; unmatched junction bases: 7. The CDR3 runs 12 residues. Per germline, CDR1 SQVTM and CDR2 ANQGSEA. CDR3 sequence: CSAAGTVYGYTF. The CDR3 DNA reads as TGCAGCGCCGCCGGGACAGTGTATGGCTACACCTTC.

The genes are TRBV9 and TRBJ2-3, with D unresolved. V was cut by 4 bases and J by 2 bases, with 11 bases left in between. Germline V gives CDR1 SGDLS, CDR2 YYNGEE. The CDR3 totals 14 residues. CDR3 DNA sequence: TGTGCCAGCAGCACAGATGTCCACACAGATACGCAGTATTTT. This codes for CASSTDVHTDTQYF. The variable domain in full, with the rest retrieved from reference TRBV9 and TRBJ2-3, is DSGVTQTPKHLITATGQRVTLRCSPRSGDLSVYWYQQSLDQGLQFLIQYYNGEERAKGNILERFSAQQFPDLHSELNLSSLELGDSALYFCASSTDVHTDTQYFGPGTRLTVL.

This chain links TRBV5-1 with TRBJ1-1; TRBD1 is a possible D gene (6 bases). Germline CDR1 is SGHRS and CDR2 is YFSETQ. Trimming took 3 bases from V and 2 from J, leaving 8 bases between them. The CDR3 extends over 13 amino acids. CDR3 sequence (DNA): TGCGCCAGCAGCTACGGGACAAACACTGAAGCTTTCTTT. It translates to CASSYGTNTEAFF.

This chain uses TRBV4-1 with TRBJ2-1; D is uncertain. The germline V gene encodes CDR1 MGHRA and CDR2 YSYEKL. This CDR3 has 14 amino acids. The V end was cut by 3 bases, the J end by 6 bases, with 12 bases between. The CDR3 sequence: CASSHPGWSNEQFF. Written as DNA, the CDR3 is TGCGCCAGCAGCCATCCTGGATGGAGCAATGAGCAGTTCTTC.